This TCR beta chain was retrieved from a study of spatial heterogeneity in lung cancer. Study details: Samples were obtained from 70 or so donors, all untreated early-stage non-small cell lung cancer patients. Raw reads contained each unique TCR and UMI combination more than ten times on average.

The germline CDR1 and CDR2 sequences are MDHEN and SYDVKM. The junction had 6 bases not matched to a gene; V was cut back by 5 bases and J by 2 bases. The CDR3 has 15 residues. Study observations and caveats: Among blood samples, ubiquitous expanded tumor TCRs appeared more at resection than at follow-up.

Time point here: blood at routine non-recurrence follow-up after resection. The study sequenced unsorted whole RNA from tumor, nontumor lung or frozen PBMC. In its sample, this clonotype was seen a few times. Its antigen is unknown. On each TCR cDNA molecule, a unique molecular identifier was present. MiXCR was run by TCRdb on the 5' RACE reads, yielding one entry per CDR3 protein. The sample carries around 110,000 distinct CDR3 sequences, more than 9% recorded once. The clonotype was recovered from a male donor with early-stage non-small cell lung cancer. V and J are TRBV28 and TRBJ1-3; 7 positions match TRBD1. The specimen was PBMCs, collected at follow-up. The CDR3 loop is CASSIQGRPGNTIYF. CDR3 nucleotide sequence: TGTGCCAGCAGTATACAGGGGAGGCCTGGAAACACCATATATTTT.